The 15 T cell receptor beta chains presented below share a single source sample, sequenced in a study of CD8 T cells in ankylosing spondylitis. TCRdb independently ran MiXCR on the 5' RACE reads; one entry per CDR3 protein. The top ten clones hold less than 8.5% of a sample with under 250,000 distinct CDR3 sequences, around 24% of them seen once. Sequenced sample: blood, either unsorted or a sorted T cell fraction (not recorded which). The receptors come from a male donor with ankylosing spondylitis or in good health (not recorded which).

This clonotype has more than one count but fewer than ten. V gene TRBV20-1 combines with J gene TRBJ2-7, with 9 bases lining up with TRBD1. V was pared by 3 bases and J by 4 bases, with 4 bases of the junction left unmatched. The CDR3 is 13 amino acids. The germline V gene has CDR1 DFQATT and CDR2 SNEGSKA (reference sequence). CDR3 loop: CSASRDRDYEQYF. Written as DNA, the CDR3 is TGCAGTGCTAGCCGGGACAGGGATTACGAGCAGTACTTC.

This clonotype was found many times. The chain is built from TRBV20-1 and TRBJ2-1, with TRBD2 matching 12 bases. V lost 3 bases and J lost 6; bases outside the gene matches: 6. The V gene's germline CDR1 is DFQATT and CDR2 SNEGSKA (reference sequence). This CDR3 has 15 residues. CDR3 protein: CSARELAGGGNEQFF. CDR3 DNA: TGCAGTGCTAGGGAACTAGCGGGAGGCGGCAATGAGCAGTTCTTC.

There are many counts of this clonotype. The genes are TRBV28 and TRBJ2-5, with a weak D call TRBD1 (6 bases). Looked up from germline, CDR1 is MDHEN and CDR2 is SYDVKM. V was trimmed by 3 bases and J by 5 bases, leaving 13 bases between them. The CDR3 length is 14 residues. In nucleotides, the CDR3 is TGTGCCAGCAGTTTTCAGGGGACGCGGGAGACCCAGTACTTC. This gives the protein CASSFQGTRETQYF.

This clonotype was observed at least ten times. The chain links TRBV18 to TRBJ1-2; D possibly corresponds to TRBD1 (5 bases). V was clipped by 6 bases and J by 3 bases, with 14 bases between them. This CDR3 has 14 residues. The germline V gene has CDR1 KGHSH and CDR2 LQKENI. The CDR3 nucleotides are TGTGCCAGCTCCCCAGTGGGGGGGTACTATGGCTACACCTTC. As protein: CASSPVGGYYGYTF.

This clonotype was found many times. The chain is built from TRBV24-1 and TRBJ2-7; D may be TRBD1 (6 bases). Looked up from germline, CDR1 is KGHDR and CDR2 is SFDVKD. This CDR3 is built from 16 residues. Trimming stripped 0 bases from V and 1 base from J, with 12 bases between. The CDR3 here is CATSDLGQRLSYEQYF. The CDR3 nucleotides are TGTGCCACCAGTGATTTGGGACAGAGACTATCCTACGAGCAGTACTTC.

There are a few counts of this clonotype. The rearrangement joins TRBV5-1 to TRBJ2-7, with D perhaps assigned TRBD1 or TRBD2 (5 bases each). The V end was cut by 4 bases, the J end by 8 bases, with 22 bases between. The CDR3 extends over 15 amino acids. In germline, CDR1 is SGHRS, CDR2 YFSETQ. The CDR3 DNA follows: TGCGCCAGCAGCATAGCAGGGATGGGGAGTACTCAGCAGTACTTC. Translated, it gives CASSIAGMGSTQQYF.

The chain couples TRBV20-1 to TRBJ2-1; D not certain. V gave up 0 bases and J gave up 9 bases, with 9 bases separating them. This CDR3 contains 12 residues. Germline CDR1 is DFQATT and CDR2 is SNEGSKA (reference sequence). The CDR3 loop reads CSARDRLIEQFF. The CDR3, as DNA: TGCAGTGCTAGAGATCGGTTGATTGAGCAGTTCTTC.

This clonotype is a singleton in its sample. The V call is TRBV4-2, the J call TRBJ2-1; 8 positions agree with TRBD2. Germline-derived CDR1 and CDR2 are LGHNA and YNFKEQ. V dropped 0 bases and J dropped 3; count of bases not matched to a gene: 10. This CDR3 has 18 residues. CDR3 region: CASSQDSSGRWGYNEQFF. Here the CDR3 DNA reads TGTGCCAGCAGCCAAGATTCAAGCGGGAGATGGGGCTACAATGAGCAGTTCTTC.

As concerns this clonotype: Possible read error: a much larger clone is one base away. This chain joins TRBV6-1 and TRBJ2-7, with 8 bases that match TRBD2. The length of the CDR3 is 14 residues. The germline CDR1 and CDR2 sequences are MNHNS and SASEGT. With 6 bases clipped from V and 7 bases from J, the junction kept 11 bases outside the gene matches. The DNA of the CDR3 is TGTGCCAGCAGCCGACCAGCGGGAGAGGGGGAGCAGTACTTC. Protein: CASSRPAGEGEQYF.

This clonotype was detected many times. The rearrangement uses TRBV10-3 and TRBJ2-4; 11 nucleotides agree with TRBD2. V lost 0 bases, J lost 8 bases, and 12 bases stayed unmatched. The CDR3 totals 18 residues. Germline CDR1 is ENHRY and CDR2 is SYGVKD. The CDR3 region has the DNA TGTGCCATCAGTGAGTCTTCAGTAGCGGGAGGGCCTAGAGACATTCAGTACTTC. Residues: CAISESSVAGGPRDIQYF.

The chain uses TRBV20-1 and TRBJ2-1, with a weak D call TRBD2 (7 bases). This CDR3 comprises 12 residues. The germline V gene has CDR1 DFQATT and CDR2 SNEGSKA (reference sequence). V was pared by 5 bases and J by 8 bases, with 13 bases between. The CDR3 DNA reads as TGCAGTGCTCTTTGGGGGGGCGATGAGCAGTTCTTC. Protein product: CSALWGGDEQFF.

This clonotype was detected ten times or more. The CDR3 DNA reads TGCGCCAGCAGCTTGGTGAGGCTAACAGGGGCTGAAGCTTTCTTT. Its translation: CASSLVRLTGAEAFF. This rearrangement joins TRBV5-1 to TRBJ1-1; 7 nucleotides line up with TRBD1. Germline V gene lookup returns CDR1 SGHRS and CDR2 YFSETQ. J gave up 6 bases and V 0 bases, and 8 bases lay outside the gene matches. The length of the CDR3 is 15 residues.

This clonotype was observed many times. The chain joins TRBV12-3 or TRBV12-4 to TRBJ2-3; TRBD2 matches 12 bases. This CDR3 has 16 residues. V lost 5 bases and J lost 1; bases outside the gene matches: 4. The CDR3 DNA reads TGTGCCAGCAGTCTGAGACTAGCGGGGGGCACAGATACGCAGTATTTT. Translating it yields CASSLRLAGGTDTQYF.

Comments on this clonotype: It may be a read error: a sequence one base away is much more abundant. The V and J genes are TRBV12-3 or TRBV12-4 and TRBJ2-7; 9 nucleotides line up with TRBD1. V trimming: 5 bases; J trimming: 2 bases; junction bases outside the gene matches: 10. This CDR3 has 16 amino acids. The CDR3 bases are TGTGCCAGCAGTCCCCGCCCGTGGACAGGGGCCTACGAGCAGTACTTC. This gives the protein CASSPRPWTGAYEQYF.

In this sample, this clonotype turned up many times. J is TRBJ2-1 and V is TRBV5-1, with TRBD2 as a possible D gene (5 bases). Per germline, CDR1 SGHRS and CDR2 YFSETQ. The CDR3 is 16 residues long. Trimming left V 2 bases short and J 5 bases short, with 17 bases between. Here the CDR3 reads CASSFSGVSLHNEQFF. The CDR3 DNA sequence: TGCGCCAGCAGCTTCAGCGGTGTGAGCCTTCACAATGAGCAGTTCTTC.